The T cell receptor (beta chain) under discussion was sequenced for a study of T-cell reconstitution after alpha-beta-depleted transplantation in children. Construction of the TCRbeta library involved unique molecular identifiers. One entry per CDR3 protein, called by TCRdb with MiXCR from the PCR reads. The sample yields hundreds of thousands of distinct CDR3 sequences, about a tenth seen once. This clonotype has just a few counts. Here the sequenced sample was PBMCs, taken before TCRalphabeta/CD19-depleted stem cell transplant. The clonotype originates from a child less than two years old with acute myeloid leukemia, due to receive a stem cell transplant.

CDR3 amino acids: CASSTPGAFGNTEAFF. The CDR3, as DNA: TGTGCCAGCAGCACACCGGGGGCGTTCGGGAACACTGAAGCTTTCTTT. The V gene is TRBV28, the J gene TRBJ1-1, with a possible D match to TRBD1 (6 bases). Germline lookup yields CDR1 MDHEN and CDR2 SYDVKM. The V gene lost 6 bases and the J gene lost 1 base, with 18 bases spanning the gap. The CDR3 sequence is 16 residues long. The whole variable domain, filled in from reference TRBV28 and TRBJ1-1, reads DVKVTQSSRYLVKRTGEKVFLECVQDMDHENMFWYRQDPGLGLRLIYFSYDVKMKEKGDIPEGYSVSREKKERFSLILESASTNQTSMYLCASSTPGAFGNTEAFFGQGTRLTVV.